This is a list of T cell receptor beta chains from one sample in a study of cytomegalovirus exposure and HLA in healthy donors. Sequencing was performed with immunoSEQ multiplex PCR; in TCRdb, only in-frame clones are kept and a portion is missing. Counted here are about 98,000 clones, about four fifths occurring once; the ten biggest clones make up approximately 11%. The sample taken for sequencing was PBMCs. The origin of the receptors is a man between 18 and 35 years old in good health and CMV-seropositive. Both conserved end residues are part of each CDR3. The D gene is left open where the match is weak. Clone size appears in some rows only: once, few, many, or a class for an expanded clone.

clone_size: few; j_call: TRBJ1-2; v_call: TRBV9; d_call: NA; cdr3_nt: TGTGCCAGCAGCGCCCAGGGTTTAACCTACACCTTC; cdr3_aa: CASSAQGLTYTF
clone_size: NA; j_call: TRBJ2-7; v_call: TRBV7-6; d_call: NA; cdr3_nt: TGTGCCAGCAGCTTTGGCGGGGAGTACGAGCAGTACTTC; cdr3_aa: CASSFGGEYEQYF
clone_size: NA; j_call: TRBJ1-1; v_call: TRBV9; d_call: TRBD1; cdr3_nt: TGTGCCAGCAGCGTAGACCCAGCACAGGGGCCAAACACTGAAGCTTTCTTT; cdr3_aa: CASSVDPAQGPNTEAFF
clone_size: NA; j_call: TRBJ1-1; v_call: TRBV28; d_call: TRBD1; cdr3_nt: TGTGCCAGCAGTTTGATGGACAGGGCAGGTGAAGCTTTCTTT; cdr3_aa: CASSLMDRAGEAFF
clone_size: NA; j_call: TRBJ2-5; v_call: TRBV9; d_call: NA; cdr3_nt: TGTGCCAGCAGCCCTTCCCTTACTTTAGGGGAAGAGACCCAGTACTTC; cdr3_aa: CASSPSLTLGEETQYF
clone_size: few; j_call: TRBJ2-7; v_call: TRBV16; d_call: TRBD1; cdr3_nt: TGTGCCAGCAGCCTCTGGACAGGGATAACCTACGAGCAGTACTTC; cdr3_aa: CASSLWTGITYEQYF
clone_size: few; j_call: TRBJ1-4; v_call: TRBV10-3; d_call: NA; cdr3_nt: TGTGCCATCAGTGACCCAGATTCCGAAAAACTGTTTTTT; cdr3_aa: CAISDPDSEKLFF
clone_size: NA; j_call: TRBJ1-1; v_call: TRBV5-6; d_call: NA; cdr3_nt: TGTGCCAGCAGTTGGGGGGGGTACACTGAAGCTTTCTTT; cdr3_aa: CASSWGGYTEAFF
clone_size: NA; j_call: TRBJ2-5; v_call: TRBV11-2; d_call: NA; cdr3_nt: TGTGCCAGCAGCTTACCACAGAGTGTGAAGACCCAGTACTTC; cdr3_aa: CASSLPQSVKTQYF
clone_size: NA; j_call: TRBJ1-1; v_call: TRBV18; d_call: NA; cdr3_nt: TGTGCCAGCTCCCCTCGCGAATCGGTAAACACTGAAGCTTTCTTT; cdr3_aa: CASSPRESVNTEAFF
clone_size: once; j_call: TRBJ1-1; v_call: TRBV7-3; d_call: NA; cdr3_nt: TGTGCCAGCAGCTTAACGGCAGGGTCTGGCACTGAAGCTTTCTTT; cdr3_aa: CASSLTAGSGTEAFF
clone_size: few; j_call: TRBJ1-5; v_call: TRBV5-1; d_call: NA; cdr3_nt: TGCGCCAGCAGCGAGGGTGGCAATCAGCCCCAGCATTTT; cdr3_aa: CASSEGGNQPQHF
clone_size: few; j_call: TRBJ1-2; v_call: TRBV19; d_call: NA; cdr3_nt: TGTGCCAGACTCCCTAGTGAGCGTGGCTACACCTTC; cdr3_aa: CARLPSERGYTF
clone_size: once; j_call: TRBJ2-1; v_call: TRBV11-3; d_call: NA; cdr3_nt: TGTGCCAGCAGCCGACAAGACAATGAGCAGTTCTTC; cdr3_aa: CASSRQDNEQFF
clone_size: NA; j_call: TRBJ2-2; v_call: TRBV2; d_call: TRBD1; cdr3_nt: TGTGCCAGCAGGACAGGGTTATCCGGGGAGCTGTTTTTT; cdr3_aa: CASRTGLSGELFF
clone_size: NA; j_call: TRBJ1-1; v_call: TRBV5-4; d_call: NA; cdr3_nt: TGTGCCAGCAGCTTTTGGGCAGGGAACACTGAAGCTTTCTTT; cdr3_aa: CASSFWAGNTEAFF
clone_size: NA; j_call: TRBJ2-3; v_call: TRBV9; d_call: NA; cdr3_nt: TGTGCCAGCGGGGCGATAAGTACGCAGTATTTT; cdr3_aa: CASGAISTQYF
clone_size: NA; j_call: TRBJ1-2; v_call: TRBV7-2; d_call: NA; cdr3_nt: TGTGCCAGCAGCTTCCGGACAGCTAACTATGGCTACACCTTC; cdr3_aa: CASSFRTANYGYTF
clone_size: NA; j_call: TRBJ2-6; v_call: TRBV27; d_call: TRBD2; cdr3_nt: TGTGCCAGCAGTTTATGGGGAGGGACTGGGGCCAACGTCCTGACTTTC; cdr3_aa: CASSLWGGTGANVLTF
clone_size: NA; j_call: TRBJ1-1; v_call: TRBV19; d_call: TRBD1; cdr3_nt: TGTGCCAGTATGCCCCGGACAGGGAATTGCACTGAAGCTTTCTTT; cdr3_aa: CASMPRTGNCTEAFF
clone_size: once; j_call: TRBJ1-2; v_call: TRBV19; d_call: TRBD1; cdr3_nt: TGTGCCAGTATTCACCGGGACAGCCTCTATGGCTACACCTTC; cdr3_aa: CASIHRDSLYGYTF
clone_size: NA; j_call: TRBJ2-7; v_call: TRBV7-9; d_call: NA; cdr3_nt: TGTGCCAGCAGCTTCGAGTACAGGGAGGGTTCCTACGAGCAGTACTTC; cdr3_aa: CASSFEYREGSYEQYF
clone_size: NA; j_call: TRBJ1-1; v_call: TRBV29-1; d_call: NA; cdr3_nt: TGCAGCGTGGACCCACAGGGCTTGGGGACTGAAGCTTTCTTT; cdr3_aa: CSVDPQGLGTEAFF
clone_size: NA; j_call: TRBJ1-1; v_call: TRBV9; d_call: TRBD1; cdr3_nt: TGTGCCAGCAGAGAAACAGGGGAGGACACTGAAGCTTTCTTT; cdr3_aa: CASRETGEDTEAFF
clone_size: NA; j_call: TRBJ2-5; v_call: TRBV19; d_call: TRBD1; cdr3_nt: TGTGCCAGTAGTATGACAGGGCGGGAGACCCAGTACTTC; cdr3_aa: CASSMTGRETQYF
clone_size: NA; j_call: TRBJ1-2; v_call: TRBV30; d_call: TRBD1; cdr3_nt: TGTGCCTGGAGTCGCCAGGGGGTCGATGGCTACACCTTC; cdr3_aa: CAWSRQGVDGYTF
clone_size: NA; j_call: TRBJ2-5; v_call: TRBV5-1; d_call: TRBD1; cdr3_nt: TGCGCCAGCAGCGTTGGATTACAGGGACAGGAGACCCAGTACTTC; cdr3_aa: CASSVGLQGQETQYF
clone_size: NA; j_call: TRBJ2-5; v_call: TRBV25-1; d_call: NA; cdr3_nt: TGTGCCAGCAACGACAGCCCTGGGGAGACCCAGTACTTC; cdr3_aa: CASNDSPGETQYF
clone_size: NA; j_call: TRBJ1-4; v_call: TRBV6-5; d_call: NA; cdr3_nt: TGTGCCAGCAGTGAAGTGCGGGATGAAAAACTGTTTTTT; cdr3_aa: CASSEVRDEKLFF
clone_size: few; j_call: TRBJ2-7; v_call: TRBV7-9; d_call: NA; cdr3_nt: TGTGCCAGCAGCTTAAACGAACACGCGCAGTACTTC; cdr3_aa: CASSLNEHAQYF
clone_size: NA; j_call: TRBJ1-1; v_call: TRBV14; d_call: NA; cdr3_nt: TGTGCCAGCAGCCAAGAATCCTACACTGAAGCTTTCTTT; cdr3_aa: CASSQESYTEAFF
clone_size: once; j_call: TRBJ2-4; v_call: TRBV6-1; d_call: NA; cdr3_nt: TGTGCCAGGAAGCTGGGCGTCGGAAACATTCAGTACTTC; cdr3_aa: CARKLGVGNIQYF